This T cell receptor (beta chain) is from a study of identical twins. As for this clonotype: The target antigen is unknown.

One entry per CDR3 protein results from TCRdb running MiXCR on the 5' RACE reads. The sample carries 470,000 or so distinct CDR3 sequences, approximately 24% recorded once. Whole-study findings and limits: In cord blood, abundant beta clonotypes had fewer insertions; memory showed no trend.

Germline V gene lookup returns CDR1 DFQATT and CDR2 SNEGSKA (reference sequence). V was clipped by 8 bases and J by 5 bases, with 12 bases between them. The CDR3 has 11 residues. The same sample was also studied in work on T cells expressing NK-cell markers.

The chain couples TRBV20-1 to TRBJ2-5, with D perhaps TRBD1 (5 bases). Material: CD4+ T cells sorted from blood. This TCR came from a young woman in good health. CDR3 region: CSQTKGETQYF. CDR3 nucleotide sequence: TGCAGTCAAACCAAGGGGGAGACCCAGTACTTC.